The rows below give T cell receptor beta chains drawn from one sample of a study of graft-versus-host responses after intestinal transplantation. These receptors have no identified antigens. Clones were read by immunoSEQ multiplex PCR, and TCRdb kept only the in-frame ones, dropping some. The sample records approximately 99,000 clones, 91% being singletons. Sequenced material: unstimulated CD4+ T cells sorted from spleen or lymph node cells, taken before transplant. The source of these receptors is a human donor who was the organ donor for an intestinal transplant. Both conserved end residues are part of each CDR3. The order of the fields is clone size, J gene, V gene, D gene, CDR3 protein, CDR3 DNA. A D gene is named only where the DNA matches it firmly. Clone size appears in some rows only: once, few, many, or a class for an expanded clone.

clone_size: .; j_call: TRBJ2-7; v_call: TRBV11-1; d_call: TRBD1; cdr3_aa: CASSLFGTGGAKGYEQYF; cdr3_nt: TGTGCCAGCAGCTTATTTGGGACAGGGGGCGCGAAAGGCTACGAGCAGTACTTC
clone_size: .; j_call: TRBJ1-6; v_call: TRBV7-3; d_call: .; cdr3_aa: CASSNGTDNSPLHF; cdr3_nt: TGTGCCAGCAGCAACGGGACTGACAATTCACCCCTCCACTTT
clone_size: once; j_call: TRBJ1-3; v_call: TRBV4-1; d_call: .; cdr3_aa: CASSQAPSPLLGNTIYF; cdr3_nt: TGCGCCAGCAGCCAAGCCCCCTCCCCACTCCTCGGAAACACCATATATTTT
clone_size: .; j_call: TRBJ2-1; v_call: TRBV18; d_call: TRBD1; cdr3_aa: CASSPTTGKLLDEQFF; cdr3_nt: TGTGCCAGCTCACCAACGACAGGGAAGCTGTTGGATGAGCAGTTCTTC
clone_size: .; j_call: TRBJ2-7; v_call: TRBV18; d_call: TRBD1; cdr3_aa: CASSQGQGLYEQYF; cdr3_nt: TGTGCCAGCTCGCAGGGACAGGGGCTCTACGAGCAGTACTTC
clone_size: .; j_call: TRBJ2-7; v_call: TRBV27; d_call: .; cdr3_aa: CASSLYGTGQFHEQYF; cdr3_nt: TGTGCCAGCAGTTTATACGGAACAGGGCAGTTCCACGAGCAGTACTTC
clone_size: .; j_call: TRBJ2-3; v_call: TRBV5-1; d_call: TRBD1; cdr3_aa: CASSLDGTGVTDTQYF; cdr3_nt: TGCGCCAGCAGCTTGGATGGGACAGGAGTCACAGATACGCAGTATTTT
clone_size: few; j_call: TRBJ1-1; v_call: TRBV7-2; d_call: .; cdr3_aa: CASSLLSRRAEAFF; cdr3_nt: TGTGCCAGCAGCTTACTGTCGAGACGGGCTGAAGCTTTCTTT
clone_size: .; j_call: TRBJ2-1; v_call: TRBV5-4; d_call: .; cdr3_aa: CASSFVLADEQFF; cdr3_nt: TGTGCCAGCAGCTTCGTCTTAGCGGATGAGCAGTTCTTC
clone_size: .; j_call: TRBJ2-1; v_call: TRBV11-2; d_call: .; cdr3_aa: CASSPRADGLSGNEQFF; cdr3_nt: TGTGCCAGCAGCCCCCGAGCCGACGGATTAAGCGGCAATGAGCAGTTCTTC
clone_size: .; j_call: TRBJ1-3; v_call: TRBV30; d_call: .; cdr3_aa: CASNRDTSGNTIYF; cdr3_nt: TGTGCCTCAAACCGGGACACCTCTGGAAACACCATATATTTT
clone_size: .; j_call: TRBJ1-2; v_call: TRBV5-6; d_call: TRBD1; cdr3_aa: CASSGVQGERYGYTF; cdr3_nt: TGTGCCAGCAGCGGGGTACAGGGGGAGCGCTATGGCTACACCTTC
clone_size: .; j_call: TRBJ2-3; v_call: TRBV5-4; d_call: .; cdr3_aa: CAYSGAGPSTDTQYF; cdr3_nt: TGTGCCTATAGCGGTGCAGGGCCTAGCACAGATACGCAGTATTTT
clone_size: .; j_call: TRBJ1-3; v_call: TRBV7-2; d_call: .; cdr3_aa: CASRPRVAGNTIYF; cdr3_nt: TGTGCCAGCAGACCACGAGTAGCTGGAAACACCATATATTTT
clone_size: .; j_call: TRBJ1-2; v_call: TRBV7-3; d_call: .; cdr3_aa: CASSLKSGSYGYTF; cdr3_nt: TGTGCCAGCAGCTTAAAATCGGGGAGCTATGGCTACACCTTC
clone_size: .; j_call: TRBJ1-1; v_call: TRBV12-1; d_call: .; cdr3_aa: CASSFSTGLAFF; cdr3_nt: TGTGCCAGCAGCTTCTCGACAGGGCTAGCTTTCTTT
clone_size: .; j_call: TRBJ2-5; v_call: TRBV27; d_call: .; cdr3_aa: CASSPRQETRETQYF; cdr3_nt: TGTGCCAGCAGTCCTAGACAGGAAACCCGAGAGACCCAGTACTTC
clone_size: .; j_call: TRBJ1-3; v_call: TRBV9; d_call: TRBD1; cdr3_aa: CASSVTSSAGGRNTIYF; cdr3_nt: TGTGCCAGCAGCGTTACCTCATCCGCAGGGGGAAGAAACACCATATATTTT
clone_size: .; j_call: TRBJ2-7; v_call: TRBV7-2; d_call: TRBD2; cdr3_aa: CASSLAIGTSGYEQYF; cdr3_nt: TGTGCCAGCAGCTTAGCAATCGGGACTAGCGGCTACGAGCAGTACTTC
clone_size: .; j_call: TRBJ2-2; v_call: TRBV4-2; d_call: TRBD2; cdr3_aa: CASSPGRRAGWTGELFF; cdr3_nt: TGTGCCAGCAGCCCAGGAAGGCGAGCGGGGTGGACCGGGGAGCTGTTTTTT
clone_size: .; j_call: TRBJ2-7; v_call: TRBV5-1; d_call: TRBD2; cdr3_aa: CASSLADGGAYEQYF; cdr3_nt: TGCGCCAGCAGCTTGGCCGACGGGGGGGCCTACGAGCAGTACTTC
clone_size: .; j_call: TRBJ1-4; v_call: TRBV19; d_call: .; cdr3_aa: CASRFTATNEKLFF; cdr3_nt: TGTGCCAGTAGGTTCACAGCAACTAATGAAAAACTGTTTTTT
clone_size: .; j_call: TRBJ1-4; v_call: TRBV5-1; d_call: .; cdr3_aa: CASSTTGKVGEKLFF; cdr3_nt: TGCGCCAGCAGCACCACAGGGAAGGTTGGTGAAAAACTGTTTTTT
clone_size: .; j_call: TRBJ1-1; v_call: TRBV5-1; d_call: .; cdr3_aa: CASRGADTEAFF; cdr3_nt: TGCGCCAGCAGAGGAGCGGACACTGAAGCTTTCTTT
clone_size: .; j_call: TRBJ2-7; v_call: TRBV2; d_call: .; cdr3_aa: CASSEVFLLYEQYF; cdr3_nt: TGTGCCAGCAGTGAAGTGTTTCTACTATACGAGCAGTACTTC
clone_size: .; j_call: TRBJ2-7; v_call: TRBV7-2; d_call: .; cdr3_aa: CASSLVRYEQYF; cdr3_nt: TGTGCCAGCAGCTTAGTGCGTTACGAGCAGTACTTC
clone_size: .; j_call: TRBJ1-3; v_call: TRBV9; d_call: .; cdr3_aa: CASSVKGVGNTIYF; cdr3_nt: TGTGCCAGCAGCGTAAAAGGGGTTGGAAACACCATATATTTT
clone_size: .; j_call: TRBJ1-4; v_call: TRBV27; d_call: .; cdr3_aa: CASSPNLATNEKLFF; cdr3_nt: TGTGCCAGCAGTCCTAACCTGGCAACTAATGAAAAACTGTTTTTT
clone_size: once; j_call: TRBJ1-1; v_call: TRBV27; d_call: TRBD1; cdr3_aa: CASSRGRGARGNTEAFF; cdr3_nt: TGTGCCAGCAGTAGGGGGCGCGGGGCGCGGGGGAACACTGAAGCTTTCTTT
clone_size: .; j_call: TRBJ1-2; v_call: TRBV7-3; d_call: .; cdr3_aa: CASSLDSALGGYTF; cdr3_nt: TGTGCCAGCAGCCTTGACAGCGCCCTAGGTGGCTACACCTTC
clone_size: once; j_call: TRBJ2-7; v_call: TRBV11-3; d_call: .; cdr3_aa: CASSFRGGAGEQYF; cdr3_nt: TGTGCCAGCAGCTTTAGAGGCGGGGCAGGCGAGCAGTACTTC
clone_size: .; j_call: TRBJ2-2; v_call: TRBV15; d_call: TRBD2; cdr3_aa: CATSRGLAGGEGELFF; cdr3_nt: TGTGCCACCAGCAGAGGACTAGCGGGGGGAGAGGGGGAGCTGTTTTTT
clone_size: .; j_call: TRBJ1-1; v_call: TRBV27; d_call: .; cdr3_aa: CASSLDRLMNTEAFF; cdr3_nt: TGTGCCAGCAGTTTAGACAGGCTGATGAACACTGAAGCTTTCTTT
clone_size: once; j_call: TRBJ1-4; v_call: TRBV9; d_call: .; cdr3_aa: CASSVTGDHQGLFF; cdr3_nt: TGTGCCAGCAGCGTAACGGGGGACCATCAGGGACTGTTTTTT
clone_size: .; j_call: TRBJ2-7; v_call: TRBV27; d_call: TRBD2; cdr3_aa: CASSLLRGTSGVYEQYF; cdr3_nt: TGTGCCAGCAGTCTCCTACGGGGGACTAGCGGGGTCTACGAGCAGTACTTC
clone_size: .; j_call: TRBJ1-4; v_call: TRBV15; d_call: .; cdr3_aa: CATSRDLGRVETVFF; cdr3_nt: TGTGCCACCAGCAGAGATCTCGGGCGGGTTGAAACGGTGTTTTTT
clone_size: .; j_call: TRBJ1-5; v_call: TRBV6-6; d_call: .; cdr3_aa: CASSLTLSNQPQHF; cdr3_nt: TGTGCCAGCAGCCTGACACTTAGCAATCAGCCCCAGCATTTT
clone_size: .; j_call: TRBJ2-5; v_call: TRBV5-4; d_call: TRBD2; cdr3_aa: CASSSGTSGRETQYF; cdr3_nt: TGTGCCAGCAGCTCCGGGACTAGCGGGCGAGAGACCCAGTACTTC
clone_size: .; j_call: TRBJ1-1; v_call: TRBV4-1; d_call: .; cdr3_aa: CASSQGGGGNTEAFF; cdr3_nt: TGCGCCAGCAGCCAAGGAGGGGGGGGGAACACTGAAGCTTTCTTT
clone_size: .; j_call: TRBJ1-2; v_call: TRBV18; d_call: .; cdr3_aa: CASSPQRGDGYTF; cdr3_nt: TGTGCCAGCTCACCTCAACGGGGGGATGGCTACACCTTC
clone_size: .; j_call: TRBJ2-7; v_call: TRBV7-3; d_call: .; cdr3_aa: CASSFWEATYEQYF; cdr3_nt: TGTGCCAGCAGCTTTTGGGAGGCCACCTACGAGCAGTACTTC
clone_size: .; j_call: TRBJ2-4; v_call: TRBV5-1; d_call: .; cdr3_aa: CASSLTGAKNIQYF; cdr3_nt: TGCGCCAGCAGCTTGACAGGGGCCAAAAACATTCAGTACTTC
clone_size: .; j_call: TRBJ1-2; v_call: TRBV27; d_call: TRBD1; cdr3_aa: CASSFSAGGYGYTF; cdr3_nt: TGTGCCAGCAGTTTCTCGGCAGGGGGTTATGGCTACACCTTC
clone_size: .; j_call: TRBJ2-4; v_call: TRBV4-2; d_call: .; cdr3_aa: CASSQEGQGGIKNIQYF; cdr3_nt: TGTGCCAGCAGCCAAGAGGGGCAGGGCGGTATCAAAAACATTCAGTACTTC
clone_size: .; j_call: TRBJ1-5; v_call: TRBV27; d_call: TRBD1; cdr3_aa: CASSLPGQGGEPQHF; cdr3_nt: TGTGCCAGCAGCCTCCCCGGACAGGGAGGTGAGCCCCAGCATTTT
clone_size: .; j_call: TRBJ1-1; v_call: TRBV4-1; d_call: .; cdr3_aa: CASSQAGGGNTEAFF; cdr3_nt: TGTGCCAGCAGCCAAGCCGGGGGGGGTAACACTGAAGCTTTCTTT
clone_size: few; j_call: TRBJ1-1; v_call: TRBV7-3; d_call: .; cdr3_aa: CASSLSGNTEAFF; cdr3_nt: TGTGCCAGCAGCTTATCCGGGAACACTGAAGCTTTCTTT
clone_size: once; j_call: TRBJ1-5; v_call: TRBV27; d_call: .; cdr3_aa: CASSLRVGGQPQHF; cdr3_nt: TGTGCCAGCAGTTTACGGGTAGGCGGTCAGCCCCAGCATTTT